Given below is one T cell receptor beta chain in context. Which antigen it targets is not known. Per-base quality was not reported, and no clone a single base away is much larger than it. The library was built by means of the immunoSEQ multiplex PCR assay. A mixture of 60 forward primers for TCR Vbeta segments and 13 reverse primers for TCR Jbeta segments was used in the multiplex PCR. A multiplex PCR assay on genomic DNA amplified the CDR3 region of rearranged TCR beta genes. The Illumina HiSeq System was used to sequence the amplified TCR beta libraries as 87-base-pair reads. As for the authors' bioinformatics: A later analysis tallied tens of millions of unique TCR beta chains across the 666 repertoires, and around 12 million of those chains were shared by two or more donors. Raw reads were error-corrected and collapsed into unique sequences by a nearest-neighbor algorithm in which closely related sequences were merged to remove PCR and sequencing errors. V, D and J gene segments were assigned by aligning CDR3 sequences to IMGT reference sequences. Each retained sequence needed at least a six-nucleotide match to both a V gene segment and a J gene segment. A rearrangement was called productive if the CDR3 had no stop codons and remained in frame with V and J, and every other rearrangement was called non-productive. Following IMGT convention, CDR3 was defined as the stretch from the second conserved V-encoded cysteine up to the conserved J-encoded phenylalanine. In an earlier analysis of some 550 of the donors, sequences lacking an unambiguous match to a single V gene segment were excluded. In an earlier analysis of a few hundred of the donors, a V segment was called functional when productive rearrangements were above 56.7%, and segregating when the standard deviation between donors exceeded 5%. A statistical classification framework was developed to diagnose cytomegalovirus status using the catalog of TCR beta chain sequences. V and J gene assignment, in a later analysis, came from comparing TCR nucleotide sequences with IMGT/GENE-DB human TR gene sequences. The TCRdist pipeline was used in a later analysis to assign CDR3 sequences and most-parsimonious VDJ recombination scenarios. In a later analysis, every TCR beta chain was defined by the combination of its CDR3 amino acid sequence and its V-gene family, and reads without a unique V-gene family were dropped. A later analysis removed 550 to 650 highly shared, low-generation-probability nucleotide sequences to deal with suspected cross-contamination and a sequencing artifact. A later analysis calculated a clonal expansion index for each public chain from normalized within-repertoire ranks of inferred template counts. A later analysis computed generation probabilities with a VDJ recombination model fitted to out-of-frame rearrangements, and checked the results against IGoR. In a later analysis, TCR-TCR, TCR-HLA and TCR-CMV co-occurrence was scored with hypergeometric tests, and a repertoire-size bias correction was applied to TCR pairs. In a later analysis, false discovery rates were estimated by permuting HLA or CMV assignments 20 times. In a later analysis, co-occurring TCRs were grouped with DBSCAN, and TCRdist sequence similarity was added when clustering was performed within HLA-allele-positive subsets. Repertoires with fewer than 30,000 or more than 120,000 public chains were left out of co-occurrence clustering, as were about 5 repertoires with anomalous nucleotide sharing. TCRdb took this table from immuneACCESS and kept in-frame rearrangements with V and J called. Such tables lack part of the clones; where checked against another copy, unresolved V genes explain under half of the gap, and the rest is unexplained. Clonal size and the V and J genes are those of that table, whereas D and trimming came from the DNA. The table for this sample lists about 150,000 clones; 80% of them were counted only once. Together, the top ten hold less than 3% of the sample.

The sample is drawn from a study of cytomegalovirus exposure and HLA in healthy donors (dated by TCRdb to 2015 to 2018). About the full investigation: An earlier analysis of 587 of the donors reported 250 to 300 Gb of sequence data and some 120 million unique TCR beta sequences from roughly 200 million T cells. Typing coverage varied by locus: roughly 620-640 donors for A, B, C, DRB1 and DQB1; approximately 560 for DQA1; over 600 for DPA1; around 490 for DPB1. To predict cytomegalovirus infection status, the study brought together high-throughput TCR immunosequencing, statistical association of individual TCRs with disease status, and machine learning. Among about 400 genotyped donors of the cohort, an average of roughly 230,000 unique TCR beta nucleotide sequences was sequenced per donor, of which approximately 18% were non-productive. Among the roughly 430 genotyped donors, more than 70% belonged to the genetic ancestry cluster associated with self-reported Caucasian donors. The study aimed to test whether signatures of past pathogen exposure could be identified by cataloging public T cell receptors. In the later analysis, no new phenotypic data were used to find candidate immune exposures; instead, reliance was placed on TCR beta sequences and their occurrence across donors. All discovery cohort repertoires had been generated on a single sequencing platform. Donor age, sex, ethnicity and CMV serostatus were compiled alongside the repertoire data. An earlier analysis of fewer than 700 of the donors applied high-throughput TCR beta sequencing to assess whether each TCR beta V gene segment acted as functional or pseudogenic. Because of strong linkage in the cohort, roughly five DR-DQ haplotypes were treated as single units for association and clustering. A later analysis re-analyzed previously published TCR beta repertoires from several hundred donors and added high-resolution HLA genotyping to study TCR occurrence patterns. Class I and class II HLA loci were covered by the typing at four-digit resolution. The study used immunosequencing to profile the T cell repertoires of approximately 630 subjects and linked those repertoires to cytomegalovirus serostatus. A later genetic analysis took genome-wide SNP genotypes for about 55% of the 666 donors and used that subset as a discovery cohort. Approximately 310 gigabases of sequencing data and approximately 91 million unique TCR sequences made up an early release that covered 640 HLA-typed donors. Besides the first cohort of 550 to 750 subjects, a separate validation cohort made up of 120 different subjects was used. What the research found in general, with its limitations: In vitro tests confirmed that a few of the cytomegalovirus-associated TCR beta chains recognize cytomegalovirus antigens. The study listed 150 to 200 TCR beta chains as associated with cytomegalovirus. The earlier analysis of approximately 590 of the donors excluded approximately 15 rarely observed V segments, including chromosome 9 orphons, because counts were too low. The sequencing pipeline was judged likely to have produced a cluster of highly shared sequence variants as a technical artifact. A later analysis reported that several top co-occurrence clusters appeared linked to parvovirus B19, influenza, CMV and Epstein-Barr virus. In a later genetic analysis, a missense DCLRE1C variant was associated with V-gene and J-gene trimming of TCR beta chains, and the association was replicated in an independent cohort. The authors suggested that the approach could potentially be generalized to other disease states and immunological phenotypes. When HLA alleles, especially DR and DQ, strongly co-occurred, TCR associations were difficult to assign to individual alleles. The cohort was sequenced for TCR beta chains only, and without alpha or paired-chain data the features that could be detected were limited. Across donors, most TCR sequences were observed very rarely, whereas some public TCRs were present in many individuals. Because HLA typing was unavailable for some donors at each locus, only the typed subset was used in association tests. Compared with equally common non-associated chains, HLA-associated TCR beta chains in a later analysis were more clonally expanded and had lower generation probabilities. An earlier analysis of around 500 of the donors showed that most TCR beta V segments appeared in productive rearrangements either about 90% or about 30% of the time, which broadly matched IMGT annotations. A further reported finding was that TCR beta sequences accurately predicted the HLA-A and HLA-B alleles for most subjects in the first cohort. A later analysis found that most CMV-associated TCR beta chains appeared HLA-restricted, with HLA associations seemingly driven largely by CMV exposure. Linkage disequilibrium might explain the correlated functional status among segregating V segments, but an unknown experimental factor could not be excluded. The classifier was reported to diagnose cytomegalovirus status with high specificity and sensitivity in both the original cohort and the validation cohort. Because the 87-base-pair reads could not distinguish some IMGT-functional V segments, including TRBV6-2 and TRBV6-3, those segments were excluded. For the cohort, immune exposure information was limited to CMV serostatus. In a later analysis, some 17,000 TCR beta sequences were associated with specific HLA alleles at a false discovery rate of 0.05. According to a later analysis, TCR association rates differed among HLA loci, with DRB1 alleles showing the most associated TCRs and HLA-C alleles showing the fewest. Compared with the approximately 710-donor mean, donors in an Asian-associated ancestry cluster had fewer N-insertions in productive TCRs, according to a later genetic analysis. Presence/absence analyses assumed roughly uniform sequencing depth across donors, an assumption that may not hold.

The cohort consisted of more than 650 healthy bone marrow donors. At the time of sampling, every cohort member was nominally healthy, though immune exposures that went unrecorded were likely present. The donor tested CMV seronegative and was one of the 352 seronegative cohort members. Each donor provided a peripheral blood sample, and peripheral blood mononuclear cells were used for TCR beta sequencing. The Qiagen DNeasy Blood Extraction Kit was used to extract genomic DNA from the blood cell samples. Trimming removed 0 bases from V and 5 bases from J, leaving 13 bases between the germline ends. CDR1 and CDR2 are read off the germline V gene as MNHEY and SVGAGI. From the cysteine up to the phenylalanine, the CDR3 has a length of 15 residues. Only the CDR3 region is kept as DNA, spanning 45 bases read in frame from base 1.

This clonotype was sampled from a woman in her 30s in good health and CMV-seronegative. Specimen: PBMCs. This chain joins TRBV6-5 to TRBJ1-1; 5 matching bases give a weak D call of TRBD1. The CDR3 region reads CASSYSGRVGTEAFF. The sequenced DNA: TGTGCCAGCAGTTACTCGGGCAGGGTGGGAACTGAAGCTTTCTTT.